These 20 T cell receptor beta chains came from one sample sequenced in a study of T cells after posttransplantation cyclophosphamide. Clones were read by immunoSEQ multiplex PCR, and TCRdb kept only the in-frame ones, dropping some. The repertoire holds more than 30,000 clones, with about 93% as singletons. Cells defined as naive were viable CD3+CD4+ or CD3+CD8+ and CCR7+CD45RA+CD45RO-CD95-CD27+CD28+. The sequenced sample consisted of naive CD4+ T cells sorted from PBMCs. The receptors come from an older woman in good health, CMV-negative, and a related stem cell transplant donor.

This rearrangement joins TRBV2 to TRBJ1-1; D uncertain. This CDR3 has 14 residues. The V gene lost 6 bases and the J gene lost 1 base, with 12 bases spanning the gap. CDR1 is SNHLY and CDR2 is FYNNEI in the germline V gene. The CDR3 reads CASRGVGRNTEAFF. The DNA for the CDR3 is TGTGCCAGCAGGGGAGTAGGTCGGAACACTGAAGCTTTCTTT.

The chain is built from TRBV29-1 and TRBJ1-2; 7 bases align to TRBD1. The CDR3 sequence is 15 residues long. Germline CDR1 reads SQVTM; CDR2 reads ANQGSEA. V lost 1 base to trimming and J lost 3 bases; unmatched junction nucleotides: 8. The CDR3 spells CSVEGPWTGDYGYTF. The CDR3 nucleotides read TGCAGCGTTGAAGGTCCCTGGACAGGAGACTATGGCTACACCTTC.

V and J are TRBV6-6 and TRBJ2-1; the D is unclear. This CDR3 contains 14 residues. The ends were cut back, 0 bases at V and 2 bases at J, with 5 bases in the middle. Germline-derived CDR1 and CDR2 are MNHNY and SVGAGI (reference sequence). This chain's CDR3 is CASSYSRTYNEQFF. CDR3 bases: TGTGCCAGCAGTTACTCCAGGACCTACAATGAGCAGTTCTTC.

The rearrangement links TRBV28 to TRBJ2-7; D might be TRBD2 (5 bases). The CDR3 contains 16 residues. V lost 6 bases and J lost 2, with 20 bases in between. Germline assignment: CDR1 MDHEN and CDR2 SYDVKM. CDR3 sequence (DNA): TGTGCCAGCAGCTCCTGGACTCTCCCGGTGGCCTACGAGCAGTACTTC. It translates to CASSSWTLPVAYEQYF.

The chain uses TRBV4-3 and TRBJ2-6; TRBD1 matches at 8 bases. The CDR3 is made up of 16 amino acids. Looked up from germline, CDR1 is LGHNA and CDR2 is YSLEER. V gave up 4 bases and J gave up 2 bases; unmatched junction bases: 4. The CDR3 here is CASSRATGAGANVLTF. CDR3 nucleotide sequence: TGCGCCAGCAGCCGAGCGACAGGGGCTGGGGCCAACGTCCTGACTTTC.

The CDR3 spells CASSFWTSGRRPDTQYF. The CDR3 coding sequence is TGTGCCAGCAGCTTTTGGACTAGCGGGAGAAGGCCAGATACGCAGTATTTT. The rearrangement joins TRBV7-3 to TRBJ2-3, with 13 bases fitting TRBD2. The CDR3 contains 17 residues. Germline CDR1 and CDR2: SGHTA and FQGTGA. Trimming at V came to 3 bases and at J to 4 bases, leaving 7 bases not matched to a gene. Supplemented by reference TRBV7-3 and TRBJ2-3, the full variable domain reads GAGVSQTPSNKVTEKGKYVELRCDPISGHTALYWYRQSLGQGPEFLIYFQGTGAADDSGLPNDRFFAVRPEGSVSTLKIQRTERGDSAVYLCASSFWTSGRRPDTQYFGPGTRLTVL.

The V call is TRBV30, the J call TRBJ1-1; 7 nucleotides align to TRBD1. V lost 6 bases, J lost 5 bases, and 9 bases stayed unmatched. The CDR3 is made up of 13 amino acids. The germline CDR1 and CDR2 sequences are GTSNPN and SVGIG (reference sequence). DNA of the CDR3: TGTGCCTGTTCCCGGGACAGAGGAACTGAAGCTTTCTTT. Protein product: CACSRDRGTEAFF.

The chain recombines TRBV10-3 with TRBJ1-2; 10 bases are a match to TRBD1. There are 14 residues in the CDR3. V gave up 9 bases and J gave up 4 bases; unmatched junction bases: 8. CDR1 and CDR2 from the germline V gene are ENHRY and SYGVKD. This chain's CDR3 is CAISGTGDAYGYTF. CDR3 DNA: TGTGCCATTTCCGGGACAGGGGACGCCTATGGCTACACCTTC.

Note on this clone: The junction departs from germline at one end; a sequencing error may be responsible. The chain carries TRBV6-1 and TRBJ2-7; no definite D call. Germline V gene data show CDR1 as MNHNS and CDR2 as SASEGT. The CDR3 contains 11 residues. The CDR3: CASSYGSSQHF. DNA for the CDR3: TGTGCCAGCAGTTACGGGTCCAGCCAGCACTTC.

The CDR3 nucleotides read TGTGCCAGCAGCTCCCAGACAGGGATCTCTGGAAACACCATATATTTT. Translating gives CASSSQTGISGNTIYF. V usage is TRBV7-2 and J usage is TRBJ1-3, with 7 bases identical to TRBD1. The CDR3 length is 16 residues. V lost 4 bases to trimming and J lost 0 bases; unmatched junction nucleotides: 6. CDR1 and CDR2 from the germline V gene are SGHTA and FQGNSA.

The chain links TRBV6-5 to TRBJ1-3; D is unclear. This CDR3 has 15 residues. Germline lookup yields CDR1 MNHEY and CDR2 SVGAGI. The V and J ends lost 0 bases and 1 base respectively, with 7 bases between them. CDR3 region: CASSYSTGSGNTIYF. The CDR3, as DNA: TGTGCCAGCAGTTACTCGACGGGTTCTGGAAACACCATATATTTT.

This chain links TRBV6-1 with TRBJ2-7, with D maybe TRBD1 (5 bases). The CDR3 consists of 12 residues. The germline V gene encodes CDR1 MNHNS and CDR2 SASEGT. V shed 5 bases and J shed 7 bases, with 12 bases lying between them. CDR3 amino acids: CASSKTGREQYF. In DNA form, the CDR3 reads TGTGCCAGCAGTAAAACAGGTCGAGAGCAGTACTTC.

This clone was seen a handful of times. The rearrangement uses TRBV4-2 and TRBJ2-2; TRBD2 matches 8 bases. Germline CDR1 reads LGHNA; CDR2 reads YNFKEQ. The CDR3 has 17 amino acids. V lost 1 base and J lost 7; bases outside the gene matches: 11. CDR3 protein: CASSQASGQSGGGELFF. CDR3 sequence (DNA): TGTGCCAGCAGCCAAGCTAGCGGGCAGAGCGGCGGCGGGGAGCTGTTTTTT.

This chain uses TRBV7-3 with TRBJ2-3; 7 nucleotides match TRBD1. Germline V CDR1 and CDR2: SGHTA, FQGTGA. The CDR3 covers 15 residues. After removal of 5 bases from V and 2 bases from J, the junction contained 7 bases not matched to a gene. The CDR3, as DNA: TGTGCCAGCAGCCCCCGACAGGGCCCCACAGATACGCAGTATTTT. Translating gives CASSPRQGPTDTQYF.

V and J are TRBV19 and TRBJ1-6, with a weak D call TRBD1 (6 bases). The CDR3 is made up of 15 amino acids. In germline, CDR1 is LNHDA, CDR2 SQIVND (reference sequence). With 9 bases removed from V and 0 bases from J, the gap between germline ends came to 12 bases. The CDR3 DNA reads TGTGCCAGCTCGGCACAGGGCTCCTATAATTCACCCCTCCACTTT. The encoded protein is CASSAQGSYNSPLHF.

This clone was counted a few times. The chain is built from TRBV19 and TRBJ2-3; D unclear. Deletions cut 4 bases from V and 1 base from J, with 3 bases between. Germline V CDR1 and CDR2: LNHDA, SQIVND (reference sequence). The CDR3 is 12 residues long. DNA of the CDR3: TGTGCCAGTAGTACCGGCACAGATACGCAGTATTTT. This translates into CASSTGTDTQYF.

This clone turned up a few times. The J gene is TRBJ2-1, the V gene TRBV5-4; the match to TRBD1 covers 8 bases. Germline V gene data show CDR1 as SGHNT and CDR2 as YYREEE (reference sequence). The junction had 0 bases not matched to a gene; V was cut back by 0 bases and J by 1 base. The CDR3 has 15 residues. The CDR3, as DNA: TGTGCCAGCAGCTTGGGACAGGGGTCCTACAATGAGCAGTTCTTC. Protein product: CASSLGQGSYNEQFF.

The chain employs TRBV7-9 and TRBJ1-3; D may be TRBD1 (6 bases). The CDR3 runs to 14 residues. V was pared by 6 bases and J by 4 bases, with 13 bases between. Germline V gene sequence: CDR1 SEHNR, CDR2 FQNEAQ (reference sequence). The chain's CDR3 is CASREQGSGNTIYF. CDR3 coding DNA: TGTGCCAGCAGGGAACAGGGATCCGGAAACACCATATATTTT.

This chain connects TRBV5-8 to TRBJ2-4, with TRBD1 as a possible D gene (7 bases). With 0 bases removed from V and 1 base from J, the gap between germline ends came to 11 bases. The CDR3 runs 16 residues. Germline loops: CDR1 SGHTS, CDR2 YDEGEE. The CDR3 sequence is CASSLASGGAKNIQYF. CDR3 nucleotides: TGTGCCAGCAGCTTGGCGTCAGGGGGGGCCAAAAACATTCAGTACTTC.

The rearrangement uses TRBV4-1 and TRBJ2-2, with 10 bases identical to TRBD1. The CDR3 covers 15 residues. The J segment lost 4 bases and the V segment lost 6 bases, leaving 5 bases of the junction unmatched. Germline V gene data show CDR1 as MGHRA and CDR2 as YSYEKL. The DNA of the CDR3 is TGCGCCAGCAGACCGGGACAGGGGAGCACCGGGGAGCTGTTTTTT. Protein product: CASRPGQGSTGELFF.